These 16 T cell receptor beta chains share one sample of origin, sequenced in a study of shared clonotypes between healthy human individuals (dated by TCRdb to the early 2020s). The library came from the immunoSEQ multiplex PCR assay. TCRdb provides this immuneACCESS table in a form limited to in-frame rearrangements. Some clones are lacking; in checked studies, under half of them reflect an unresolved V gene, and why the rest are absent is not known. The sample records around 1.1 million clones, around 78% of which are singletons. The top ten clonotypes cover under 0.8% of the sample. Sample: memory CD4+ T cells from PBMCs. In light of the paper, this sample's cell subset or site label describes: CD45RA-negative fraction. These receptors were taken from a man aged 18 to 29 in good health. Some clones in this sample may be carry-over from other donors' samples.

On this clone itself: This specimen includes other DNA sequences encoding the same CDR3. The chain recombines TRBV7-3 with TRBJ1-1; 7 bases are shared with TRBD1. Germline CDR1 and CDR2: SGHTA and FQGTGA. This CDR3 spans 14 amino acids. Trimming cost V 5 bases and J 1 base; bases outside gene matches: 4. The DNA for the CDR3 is TGTGCCAGCAGCCCTAGGGGGCGGAACACTGAAGCTTTCTTT. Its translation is CASSPRGRNTEAFF.

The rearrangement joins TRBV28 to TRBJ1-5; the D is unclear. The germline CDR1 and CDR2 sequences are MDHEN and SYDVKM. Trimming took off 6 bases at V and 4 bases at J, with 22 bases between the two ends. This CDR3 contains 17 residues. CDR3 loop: CASRTPGLGSQNQPQHF. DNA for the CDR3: TGTGCCAGCAGGACACCCGGCTTAGGCAGCCAAAATCAGCCCCAGCATTTT.

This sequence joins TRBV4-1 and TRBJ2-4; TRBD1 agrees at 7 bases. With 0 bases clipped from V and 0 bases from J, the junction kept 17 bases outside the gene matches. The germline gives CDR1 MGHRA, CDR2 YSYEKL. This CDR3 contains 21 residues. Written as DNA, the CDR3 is TGCGCCAGCAGCCAAGATAAGGGGGCAGGGACCCGATCAATAGCCAAAAACATTCAGTACTTC. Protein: CASSQDKGAGTRSIAKNIQYF.

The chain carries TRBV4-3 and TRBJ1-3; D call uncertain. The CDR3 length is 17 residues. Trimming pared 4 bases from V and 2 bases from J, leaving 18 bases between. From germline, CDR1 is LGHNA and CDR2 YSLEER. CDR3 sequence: CASSLTVSRAAGNTIYF. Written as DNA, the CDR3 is TGCGCCAGCAGCCTTACCGTAAGCCGGGCCGCTGGAAACACCATATATTTT.

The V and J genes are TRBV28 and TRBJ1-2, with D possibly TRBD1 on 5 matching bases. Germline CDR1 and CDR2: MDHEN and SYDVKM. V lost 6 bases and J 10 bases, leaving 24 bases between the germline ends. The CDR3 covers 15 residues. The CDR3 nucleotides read TGTGCCAGCAGCTCCCCGGGGACCGGGGGTGGTGTCTACACCTTC. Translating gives CASSSPGTGGGVYTF.

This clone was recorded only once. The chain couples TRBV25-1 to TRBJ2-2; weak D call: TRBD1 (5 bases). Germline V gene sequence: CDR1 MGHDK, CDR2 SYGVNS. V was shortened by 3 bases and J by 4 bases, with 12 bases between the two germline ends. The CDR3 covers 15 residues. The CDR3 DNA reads TGTGCCAGCAGTGACCACAGGAAGTTCACCGGGGAGCTGTTTTTT. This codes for CASSDHRKFTGELFF.

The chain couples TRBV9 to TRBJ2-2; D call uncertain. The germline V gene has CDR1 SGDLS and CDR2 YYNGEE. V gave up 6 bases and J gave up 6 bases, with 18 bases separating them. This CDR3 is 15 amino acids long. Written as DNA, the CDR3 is TGTGCCAGCACCATTGACTCGGGTGGCGCCGGGGAGCTGTTTTTT. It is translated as CASTIDSGGAGELFF.

The CDR3 coding sequence is TGCGCCAGCAGCCAAGATAGGGTTGGGGGTTATGAGCAGTTCTTC. Translating it yields CASSQDRVGGYEQFF. V and J are TRBV4-1 and TRBJ2-1; D may correspond to TRBD1 or TRBD2 (5 bases each). V was cut by 0 bases and J by 8 bases, with 14 bases left in between. Germline V gives CDR1 MGHRA, CDR2 YSYEKL. This CDR3 comprises 15 residues.

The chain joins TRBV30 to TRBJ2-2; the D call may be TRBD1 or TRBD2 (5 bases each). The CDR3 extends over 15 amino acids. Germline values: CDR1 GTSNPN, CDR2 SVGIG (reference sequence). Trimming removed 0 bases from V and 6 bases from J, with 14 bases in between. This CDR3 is CAWSVVRGLAGELFF. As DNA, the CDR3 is TGTGCCTGGAGTGTAGTACGGGGCCTCGCCGGGGAGCTGTTTTTT.

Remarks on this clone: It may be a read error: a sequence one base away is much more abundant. The DNA of the CDR3 is TGTGCCAGCAGCCAAGGACAGAACACTGAAGCTTTCTTT. Amino acids: CASSQGQNTEAFF. The chain joins TRBV4-2 to TRBJ1-1; unclear D gene. Germline loops: CDR1 LGHNA, CDR2 YNFKEQ. V gave up 1 base and J gave up 1 base, with 4 bases separating them. The length of the CDR3 is 13 residues.

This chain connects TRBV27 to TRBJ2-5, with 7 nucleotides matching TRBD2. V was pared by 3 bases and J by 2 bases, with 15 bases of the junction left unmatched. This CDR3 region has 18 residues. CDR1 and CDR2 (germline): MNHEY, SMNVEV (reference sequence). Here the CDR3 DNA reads TGTGCCAGCAGTTTCCAAAGCAGGACTAGTACCATACAAGAGACCCAGTACTTC. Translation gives CASSFQSRTSTIQETQYF.

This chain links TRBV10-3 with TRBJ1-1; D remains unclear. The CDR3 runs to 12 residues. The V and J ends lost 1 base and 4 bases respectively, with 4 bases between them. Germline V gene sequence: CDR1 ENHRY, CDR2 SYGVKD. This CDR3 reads CAISEWGTEAFF. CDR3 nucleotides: TGTGCCATCAGTGAGTGGGGCACTGAAGCTTTCTTT.

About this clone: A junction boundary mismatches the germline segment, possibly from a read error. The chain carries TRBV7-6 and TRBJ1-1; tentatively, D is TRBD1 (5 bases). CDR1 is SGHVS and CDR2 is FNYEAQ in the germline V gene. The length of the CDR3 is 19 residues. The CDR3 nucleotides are TGTGCCAACAGCTTAGAACCTCCGGAGGGACGGATCATGAACACTGAAGCTTTCTTT. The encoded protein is CANSLEPPEGRIMNTEAFF.

The CDR3 DNA follows: TGTGCCAGCAGTTATTACGGGGCTCAGTATGGCTACACCTTC. Translating gives CASSYYGAQYGYTF. The rearrangement links TRBV6-5 to TRBJ1-2; D is perhaps TRBD1 (5 bases). This CDR3 comprises 14 residues. Trimming stripped 3 bases from V and 5 bases from J, with 13 bases between. Germline V gives CDR1 MNHEY, CDR2 SVGAGI.

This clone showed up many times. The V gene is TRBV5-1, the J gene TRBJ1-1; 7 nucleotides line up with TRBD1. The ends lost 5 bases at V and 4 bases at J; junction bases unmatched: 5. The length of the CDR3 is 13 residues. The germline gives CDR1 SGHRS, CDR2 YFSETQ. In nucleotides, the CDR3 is TGCGCCAGCAGTGGACAGGTCATCACTGAAGCTTTCTTT. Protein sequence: CASSGQVITEAFF. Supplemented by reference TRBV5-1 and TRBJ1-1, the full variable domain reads KAGVTQTPRYLIKTRGQQVTLSCSPISGHRSVSWYQQTPGQGLQFLFEYFSETQRNKGNFPGRFSGRQFSNSRSEMNVSTLELGDSALYLCASSGQVITEAFFGQGTRLTVV.

The CDR3 sequence: CASRDTGTGSGGELFF. Written as DNA, the CDR3 is TGTGCCAGCAGAGACACCGGGACAGGGTCGGGCGGGGAGCTGTTTTTT. The rearrangement uses TRBV28 and TRBJ2-2; 9 nucleotides align to TRBD1. The CDR3 runs 16 residues. Per germline, CDR1 MDHEN and CDR2 SYDVKM. Losses at the gene ends were 6 bases for V and 7 bases for J; bases not matched to a gene: 12.